What follows are 32 T cell receptor beta chains derived from one specimen sequenced in a study of blood T cell repertoires in COVID-19 (dated by TCRdb to 2020 to 2022). Libraries were made using the immunoSEQ multiplex PCR assay. This immuneACCESS table, as held by TCRdb, lists in-frame sequences with V and J called but not all clones. Of the missing ones, under half trace to an unresolved V gene in checked studies; the others have no known cause. The sample contains 53,000 or so clones, roughly 86% of them found a single time. 12% of the sample rests with the top ten. The sequencing sample was made of peripheral blood. The source is a man between 65 and 85 years old with active COVID-19.

The chain has TRBV4-3 and TRBJ2-5, with TRBD2 matching 10 bases. CDR1 and CDR2 (germline): LGHNA, YSLEER. The CDR3 is 17 residues long. After removal of 0 bases from V and 5 bases from J, the junction contained 9 bases not matched to a gene. The CDR3 nucleotides are TGCGCCAGCAGCCAAGATGAGAGCGGGGGGGACGGGGAGACCCAGTACTTC. Protein sequence: CASSQDESGGDGETQYF.

The chain has TRBV19 and TRBJ2-1, with 12 bases lining up with TRBD2. Germline V gene data show CDR1 as LNHDA and CDR2 as SQIVND (reference sequence). After removal of 5 bases from V and 10 bases from J, the junction contained 6 bases not matched to a gene. The CDR3 spans 14 residues. CDR3 protein: CASSVLTSGGEQFF. CDR3 sequence (DNA): TGTGCCAGTAGTGTCCTGACTAGCGGGGGCGAGCAGTTCTTC.

The chain's CDR3 is CASSEKLQGGYTF. The DNA of the CDR3 is TGTGCCAGCAGTGAAAAGCTACAGGGGGGCTACACCTTC. V is TRBV25-1 and J is TRBJ1-2; 7 positions match TRBD1. Germline V gives CDR1 MGHDK, CDR2 SYGVNS. J gave up 8 bases and V 2 bases, and 5 bases lay outside the gene matches. This CDR3 region has 13 residues.

The V and J genes are TRBV11-3 and TRBJ2-3; tentative D call: TRBD1 (5 bases). CDR1 SGHNT and CDR2 YENEEA come from the germline V gene. The V and J ends lost 4 bases and 2 bases respectively, with 13 bases between them. The CDR3 is 15 amino acids. The CDR3 reads CASSSFRGTTDTQYF. The CDR3 coding sequence is TGTGCCAGCAGCTCCTTTAGGGGTACCACAGATACGCAGTATTTT.

The J gene is TRBJ2-1, the V gene TRBV6-2 or TRBV6-3, with unresolved D. CDR3 size: 11 residues. V was trimmed by 2 bases and J by 6 bases, leaving 2 bases between them. CDR1 and CDR2 from the germline V gene are MNHEY and SVGEGT. As DNA, the CDR3 is TGTGCCAGCAGTTACCTCAATGAGCAGTTCTTC. It is translated as CASSYLNEQFF.

The chain joins TRBV5-4 to TRBJ1-3; D not certain. V was trimmed by 0 bases and J by 2 bases, leaving 9 bases between them. The CDR3 runs 15 residues. Germline V lookup: CDR1 SGHNT, CDR2 YYREEE (reference sequence). The CDR3 DNA reads TGTGCCAGCAGCTTGGGCGACCGGGCTGGAAACACCATATATTTT. Protein sequence: CASSLGDRAGNTIYF.

The chain has TRBV19 and TRBJ2-3, with 7 nucleotides matching TRBD1. This CDR3 has 12 amino acids. Per germline, CDR1 LNHDA and CDR2 SQIVND (reference sequence). The V and J ends lost 5 bases and 9 bases, in that order; junction bases with no gene match: 5. The CDR3 loop reads CASSPDRATQYF. The CDR3 nucleotides are TGTGCCAGTAGTCCTGACAGGGCCACGCAGTATTTT.

The chain couples TRBV27 to TRBJ1-1, with D perhaps TRBD1 (6 bases). The CDR3 is 16 residues long. CDR1 and CDR2 (germline): MNHEY, SMNVEV (reference sequence). The ends were cut back, 2 bases at V and 5 bases at J, with 18 bases in the middle. The CDR3 sequence is CASSLGLSQGITEAFF. CDR3 coding DNA: TGTGCCAGCAGTTTAGGTCTCTCCCAGGGGATAACTGAAGCTTTCTTT.

The chain has TRBV5-8 and TRBJ2-3; 8 bases fit TRBD1. Germline V lookup: CDR1 SGHTS, CDR2 YDEGEE. The CDR3 runs 14 residues. The trim removed 9 bases at V and 2 bases at J, leaving 8 bases unmatched. The CDR3 here is CATLYRGNTDTQYF. DNA for the CDR3: TGTGCCACCCTCTACAGGGGGAACACAGATACGCAGTATTTT.

J is TRBJ1-6 and V is TRBV6-5; D may be TRBD1 (6 bases). Germline V gene lookup returns CDR1 MNHEY and CDR2 SVGAGI. Trimming left V 5 bases short and J 10 bases short, with 18 bases between. This CDR3 is built from 15 residues. CDR3 region: CASSHTPDSVSPLHF. The CDR3 region has the DNA TGTGCCAGCAGTCACACTCCGGACAGTGTATCACCCCTCCACTTT.

The gene calls are TRBV5-1 and TRBJ2-1; a weak D match, TRBD1 (6 bases). The V and J ends lost 0 bases and 3 bases respectively, with 19 bases between them. CDR1 and CDR2 (germline): SGHRS, YFSETQ. The CDR3 runs to 18 residues. In nucleotides, the CDR3 is TGCGCCAGCAGCTTGGGGCCGCAGGGGCCTTCCGACTACAATGAGCAGTTCTTC. Translation gives CASSLGPQGPSDYNEQFF.

J is TRBJ1-2 and V is TRBV7-8; 7 positions agree with TRBD1. This CDR3 comprises 15 residues. CDR1 and CDR2 (germline): SGHVS, FQNEAQ. V trimming: 5 bases; J trimming: 7 bases; junction bases outside the gene matches: 13. DNA for the CDR3: TGTGCCAGCAGCCCACGGGACAGTGGAAAGGGTGGCTACACCTTC. Encoded protein: CASSPRDSGKGGYTF.

The chain joins TRBV7-8 to TRBJ2-3; a weak D match, TRBD1 (5 bases). The length of the CDR3 is 15 residues. The germline V gene encodes CDR1 SGHVS and CDR2 FQNEAQ. V lost 1 base and J 2 bases, leaving 10 bases between the germline ends. The CDR3 spells CASSLGGGTTDTQYF. CDR3 DNA: TGTGCCAGCAGCTTAGGGGGCGGAACCACAGATACGCAGTATTTT.

This rearrangement joins TRBV5-5 to TRBJ1-1; weak D call: TRBD1 (6 bases). The CDR3 is 15 residues long. V was clipped by 6 bases and J by 3 bases, with 18 bases between them. Per the germline V gene, CDR1 is SGHKS and CDR2 is YYEKEE (reference sequence). Here the CDR3 DNA reads TGTGCCAGCACTTTAGGGGGAGGGTGGGACACTGAAGCTTTCTTT. It translates to CASTLGGGWDTEAFF.

V usage is TRBV4-2 and J usage is TRBJ1-1; D unclear. Germline-derived CDR1 and CDR2 are LGHNA and YNFKEQ. This CDR3 contains 14 residues. V was shortened by 5 bases and J by 2 bases, with 12 bases between the two germline ends. The CDR3 protein is CASSSLAANTEAFF. The DNA for the CDR3 is TGTGCCAGCAGCAGCCTAGCGGCCAACACTGAAGCTTTCTTT.

The J gene is TRBJ1-6, the V gene TRBV13, with D possibly being TRBD1 (6 bases). V gave up 5 bases and J gave up 7 bases, with 12 bases separating them. CDR1 PRHDT and CDR2 FYEKMQ come from the germline V gene (reference sequence). The CDR3 contains 14 residues. The CDR3 nucleotides are TGTGCCAGCAGCCGCAGGGGAAGGAATTCACCCCTCCACTTT. It translates to CASSRRGRNSPLHF.

The V call is TRBV3-1 (or the pseudogene TRBV3-2), the J call TRBJ2-5; D is unresolved. The V end was cut by 6 bases, the J end by 5 bases, with 13 bases between. The CDR3 is 13 amino acids. The germline gives CDR1 LGHDT, CDR2 YNNKEL (reference sequence). CDR3: CASSRRGRETQYF. In DNA form, the CDR3 reads TGTGCCAGCAGTCGGAGAGGTCGGGAGACCCAGTACTTC.

V usage is TRBV30 and J usage is TRBJ2-7, with a tentative D call TRBD2 (6 bases). Germline CDR1 and CDR2: GTSNPN and SVGIG (reference sequence). The CDR3 sequence is 13 residues long. The V and J ends lost 2 bases and 5 bases respectively, with 13 bases between them. The CDR3, as DNA: TGTGCCTGGAGTACTGGGCTAGCGAACGAGCAGTACTTC. Residues: CAWSTGLANEQYF.

The chain combines TRBV5-8 with TRBJ1-4; 8 bases map to TRBD1. The CDR3 runs to 14 residues. Germline-derived CDR1 and CDR2 are SGHTS and YDEGEE. V trimming: 3 bases; J trimming: 6 bases; junction bases outside the gene matches: 4. Here the CDR3 DNA reads TGTGCCAGCAGCTGGACAGGGACCTATGAAAAACTGTTTTTT. Amino acid sequence: CASSWTGTYEKLFF.

The rearrangement joins TRBV2 to TRBJ1-1; TRBD1 matches 9 bases. CDR1 SNHLY and CDR2 FYNNEI come from the germline V gene. This CDR3 contains 17 residues. V shed 7 bases and J 6 bases; nucleotides not matched to a gene: 18. CDR3 in amino acids: CASTTPRGTGSRAEAFF. The CDR3 DNA follows: TGTGCCAGCACCACCCCCAGGGGGACAGGGAGTAGGGCTGAAGCTTTCTTT. The full variable domain, its missing parts supplied by reference TRBV2 and TRBJ1-1, is EPEVTQTPSHQVTQMGQEVILRCVPISNHLYFYWYRQILGQKVEFLVSFYNNEISEKSEIFDDQFSVERPDGSNFTLKIRSTKLEDSAMYFCASTTPRGTGSRAEAFFGQGTRLTVV.

The chain couples TRBV7-3 to TRBJ2-1; TRBD2 agrees at 13 bases. This CDR3 contains 18 residues. CDR1 SGHTA and CDR2 FQGTGA come from the germline V gene. The junction had 10 bases not matched to a gene; V was cut back by 1 base and J by 7 bases. The CDR3 is CASSLRGLAGPAGNEQFF. The CDR3 DNA sequence: TGTGCCAGCAGCTTAAGGGGACTAGCGGGGCCGGCGGGTAATGAGCAGTTCTTC.

The rearrangement links TRBV7-9 to TRBJ1-1; 9 bases align to TRBD1. CDR1 is SEHNR, CDR2 FQNEAQ, per germline (reference sequence). This CDR3 contains 16 residues. J gave up 1 base and V 2 bases, and 5 bases lay outside the gene matches. The CDR3: CASSLSRTGANTEAFF. The CDR3 region has the DNA TGTGCCAGCAGCTTATCCCGGACAGGGGCGAACACTGAAGCTTTCTTT.

The genes are TRBV5-1 and TRBJ1-1, with 7 bases lining up with TRBD1. This CDR3 region has 15 residues. Germline trimming cut 3 bases from V and 0 bases from J; bases unmatched to any gene: 5. CDR1 and CDR2 (germline): SGHRS, YFSETQ. The CDR3 DNA reads TGCGCCAGCAGCTGGACGACAGGGATGAACACTGAAGCTTTCTTT. Its translation: CASSWTTGMNTEAFF.

This clone turned up a few times. This rearrangement joins TRBV2 to TRBJ2-7; D is perhaps TRBD1 (5 bases). Trimming took off 6 bases at V and 3 bases at J, with 18 bases between the two ends. This CDR3 region has 15 residues. From germline, CDR1 is SNHLY and CDR2 FYNNEI. In nucleotides, the CDR3 is TGTGCCAGCAGGGAACAGGCAGACCATGTCTACGAGCAGTACTTC. Its translation is CASREQADHVYEQYF. Drawing the rest from reference TRBV2 and TRBJ2-7, the complete variable domain is EPEVTQTPSHQVTQMGQEVILRCVPISNHLYFYWYRQILGQKVEFLVSFYNNEISEKSEIFDDQFSVERPDGSNFTLKIRSTKLEDSAMYFCASREQADHVYEQYFGPGTRLTVT.

The J gene is TRBJ2-5, the V gene TRBV11-3; TRBD1 matches 7 bases. Germline V CDR1 and CDR2: SGHNT, YENEEA. V lost 1 base and J lost 0; bases outside the gene matches: 2. The CDR3 runs to 15 residues. This CDR3 reads CASSLGGTDQETQYF. The CDR3 nucleotides are TGTGCCAGCAGCTTAGGGGGGACAGACCAAGAGACCCAGTACTTC.

This chain joins TRBV19 and TRBJ2-7; TRBD1 matches 7 bases. This CDR3 spans 14 amino acids. In germline, CDR1 is LNHDA, CDR2 SQIVND (reference sequence). V trimming: 2 bases; J trimming: 3 bases; junction bases outside the gene matches: 4. In nucleotides, the CDR3 is TGTGCCAGTAGTATAAGGGGACAGAACTACGAGCAGTACTTC. It is translated as CASSIRGQNYEQYF.

In this sample, this clone turned up once. This chain uses TRBV19 with TRBJ1-2; 7 bases fit TRBD1. The CDR3 totals 14 residues. Germline loops: CDR1 LNHDA, CDR2 SQIVND (reference sequence). V shed 4 bases, J shed 7 bases, and the junction held 9 bases outside the gene matches. CDR3 in amino acids: CASSRLDRELGYTF. The CDR3 nucleotides read TGTGCCAGTAGTAGATTAGACAGGGAGCTTGGCTACACCTTC.

The chain recombines TRBV12-3 or TRBV12-4 with TRBJ2-2, with a weak D call TRBD2 (5 bases). The CDR3 is 13 amino acids. The V and J ends lost 3 bases and 4 bases respectively, with 6 bases between them. The CDR3 region is CASSFGITGELFF. CDR3 coding DNA: TGTGCCAGCAGTTTCGGGATCACCGGGGAGCTGTTTTTT.

The V and J genes are TRBV7-2 and TRBJ2-7; 12 nucleotides line up with TRBD2. Trimming took 6 bases from V and 2 from J; bases not matched to a gene: 5. Germline CDR1 SGHTA, CDR2 FQGNSA. The CDR3 has 15 residues. The CDR3 region is CASRRTSGATYEQYF. The CDR3 region has the DNA TGTGCCAGCAGACGGACTAGCGGGGCCACCTACGAGCAGTACTTC.

J is TRBJ2-1 and V is TRBV4-3; tentative D call: TRBD2 (7 bases). This CDR3 region has 14 residues. The germline CDR1 and CDR2 sequences are LGHNA and YSLEER. V was cut by 4 bases and J by 14 bases, with 21 bases left in between. As DNA, the CDR3 is TGCGCCAGCAGCCTCCAACTGAGGGGGGGAGAGGAGTTCTTC. Residues: CASSLQLRGGEEFF.

This rearrangement joins TRBV21-1 to TRBJ1-3; TRBD1 is the table's D call and was not checked against the DNA. TRBV21-1 is designated a pseudogene. The CDR3 extends over 18 amino acids. The CDR3 coding sequence is TGTGCCAGCAGCAAAGCGCTAGGGACACCGAGCTCTGGAAACACCATATATTTT. This sequence encodes CASSKALGTPSSGNTIYF.

The rearrangement uses TRBV7-2 and TRBJ2-7, with 10 bases that match TRBD1. After removal of 4 bases from V and 5 bases from J, the junction contained 5 bases not matched to a gene. The CDR3 has 14 amino acids. Germline V gives CDR1 SGHTA, CDR2 FQGNSA. The CDR3 sequence: CASSYPGQGNEQYF. In DNA, the CDR3 is TGTGCCAGCAGCTATCCGGGACAGGGGAACGAGCAGTACTTC.